Listed below are T cell receptor beta chains from one sample, sequenced in a study of blood T cell repertoires in COVID-19. Using immunoSEQ multiplex PCR, the repertoire was profiled, and TCRdb retains in-frame clones only, with some absent. The sample carries 180,000 or so clones, around 80% recorded once. The specimen was peripheral blood. Receptors originate from a woman aged 40 to 50 with COVID-19, enrolled during active disease. The conserved cysteine and the conserved F or W are not part of the CDR3 here. Each record gives: J gene, V gene, CDR3 protein.

TRBJ2-2	TRBV5-8	ASSYWQGNTGELF
TRBJ1-1	TRBV14	ASSRYGQLLLEAF
TRBJ1-1	TRBV6-4	ASSLIAGNTEAF
TRBJ1-6	TRBV9	ASSTRDRVSDSPLH
TRBJ1-2	TRBV9	ASSPPGYGYT
TRBJ1-2	TRBV28	ASSLRDTNRGYT
TRBJ1-3	TRBV5-1	ASSYRAGNTIY
TRBJ2-4	TRBV19	ASSVDGGNIQY
TRBJ1-2	TRBV5-5	ASSPGQGFLINYGYT
TRBJ2-1	TRBV20-1	SASESGGDDDEQF
TRBJ2-3	TRBV28	ASIQGAWSQY
TRBJ2-3	TRBV6-6	ASRPGLAGDTQY
TRBJ2-7	TRBV3-1/TRBV3-2	ASSPRLAGVYEQY
TRBJ2-3	TRBV15	ATSSGQGFTDTQY
TRBJ1-6	TRBV6-5	ASRRTLNSPLH
TRBJ2-1	TRBV29-1	SPGLDEYNEQF
TRBJ1-1	TRBV19	ASSLAGGPEAF
TRBJ2-3	TRBV24-1	ATSDALATWGDTQY
TRBJ1-1	TRBV5-5	ASIEGPGTEAF
TRBJ2-5	TRBV29-1	SVEGQARQETQY
TRBJ2-1	TRBV19	ASSITDEQF
TRBJ2-5	TRBV28	ASSFSSGGLQETQY
TRBJ2-7	TRBV28	ASSLGTGGYEQY
TRBJ2-4	TRBV28	ASSRERDMSKNIQY
TRBJ1-2	TRBV7-2	ASSPSFNRAGHGYT
TRBJ1-6	TRBV27	ASSLEGTIQGANSPLH
TRBJ2-7	TRBV9	ASSVGDSSYEQY
TRBJ1-1	TRBV5-1	ASSAGALLAF
TRBJ1-4	TRBV2	ASTLSTGNEKLF
TRBJ2-1	TRBV6-5	ASSYSMGSSGEQF
TRBJ2-2	TRBV6-4	ASSGGDTGELF
TRBJ1-1	TRBV19	ASSIGGMNTEAF
TRBJ1-2	TRBV15	ATSSASTGVRDYGYT
TRBJ2-6	TRBV9	ASSVGILPVSGANVLT
TRBJ1-1	TRBV28	ASSFGAPEAF
TRBJ2-5	TRBV7-9	ASSLGQGNQETQY
TRBJ1-2	TRBV2	ASVQGSNYGYT
TRBJ1-1	TRBV6-5	ASSYSGQPNTEAF
TRBJ2-5	TRBV27	ASRRQGPETQY
TRBJ2-1	TRBV11-3	ASSPTILAGVGNEQF
TRBJ1-2	TRBV24-1	ATSDQGVYT
TRBJ2-1	TRBV28	ASSFRLSSYNEQF
TRBJ1-5	TRBV4-1	ASSQVSGNSNQPQH
TRBJ1-3	TRBV12-3/TRBV12-4	ASSWFQGNTIY
TRBJ2-7	TRBV5-1	ASSWGTGPYEQY
TRBJ1-5	TRBV12-3/TRBV12-4	AREWTGLEPQH